There are a few counts of the clone carrying this T cell receptor (beta chain). The antigen is undetermined. This entry belongs to a study of early T cells in non-severe SARS-CoV-2 infection. Study-level background: RNA in bulk from unsorted whole blood was sequenced, and chains were unpaired. The study's findings and limits: The study's VDJdb matching favored anti-spike CD8 responses and missed private and CD4 specificities.

Attachment of unique molecular identifiers to individual cDNA molecules was performed. MiXCR, run by TCRdb on the 5' RACE reads, gives a single entry per CDR3 protein. Here the sample spans about 80,000 distinct CDR3 sequences, roughly 4.7% being singletons. CDR3 size: 15 residues. J was trimmed by 6 bases and V by 6 bases; bases with no gene match: 10. The clonotype comes from an adult who was a healthcare worker with PCR-confirmed SARS-CoV-2 infection or an uninfected control (not recorded which). The chain links TRBV12-3 or TRBV12-4 to TRBJ2-1, with 8 bases aligning to TRBD1. The sequencing here drew on whole blood, taken at baseline. CDR3: CASRIGQGAFNEQFF. The CDR3, as DNA: TGTGCCAGCAGGATCGGGCAGGGGGCCTTCAATGAGCAGTTCTTC.